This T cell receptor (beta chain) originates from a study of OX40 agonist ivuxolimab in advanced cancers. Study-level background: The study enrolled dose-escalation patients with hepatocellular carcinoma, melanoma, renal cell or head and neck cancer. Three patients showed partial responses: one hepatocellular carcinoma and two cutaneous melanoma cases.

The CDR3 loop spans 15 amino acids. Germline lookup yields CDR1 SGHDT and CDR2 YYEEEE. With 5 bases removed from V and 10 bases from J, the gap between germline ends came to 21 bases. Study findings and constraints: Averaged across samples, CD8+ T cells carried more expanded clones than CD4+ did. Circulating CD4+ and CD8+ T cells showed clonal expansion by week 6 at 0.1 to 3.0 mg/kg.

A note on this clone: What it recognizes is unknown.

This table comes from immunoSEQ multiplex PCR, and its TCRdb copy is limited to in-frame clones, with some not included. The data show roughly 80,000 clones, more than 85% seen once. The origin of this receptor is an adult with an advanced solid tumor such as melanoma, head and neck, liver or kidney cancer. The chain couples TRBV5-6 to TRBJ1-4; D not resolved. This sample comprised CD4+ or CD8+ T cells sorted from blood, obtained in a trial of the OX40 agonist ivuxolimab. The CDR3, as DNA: TGTGCCAGCAGTAGTTCCGGGCCGAGGATGGGAAAACTGTTTTTT. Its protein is CASSSSGPRMGKLFF.